These 27 T cell receptor beta chains came from one sample sequenced in a study of blood T cell repertoires in COVID-19. The repertoire was sequenced with immunoSEQ multiplex PCR; TCRdb's copy has only in-frame clones and lacks some. The repertoire includes hundreds of thousands of clones, around 87% of them detected once, and roughly 1.9% sits in the top ten. The sequenced sample consisted of PBMCs or T cells enriched from blood (not recorded which). These receptors were taken from a man aged 35 to 55 in a cohort exposed to, infected with or recovered from COVID-19 (not recorded which).

V usage is TRBV7-9 and J usage is TRBJ2-1, with 8 positions matching TRBD2. V trimming: 5 bases; J trimming: 0 bases; junction bases outside the gene matches: 6. The CDR3 covers 16 residues. Germline V lookup: CDR1 SEHNR, CDR2 FQNEAQ (reference sequence). The CDR3 loop reads CASSRIAGSSYNEQFF. Here the CDR3 DNA reads TGTGCCAGCAGCCGGATAGCGGGAAGCTCCTACAATGAGCAGTTCTTC.

The chain combines TRBV11-2 with TRBJ1-6, with 7 bases that match TRBD1. V was pared by 4 bases and J by 10 bases, with 7 bases of the junction left unmatched. The CDR3 covers 14 residues. Germline V gene sequence: CDR1 SGHAT, CDR2 FQNNGV. The CDR3: CASSSRQGESPLHF. In DNA, the CDR3 is TGTGCCAGCAGCTCACGACAGGGTGAATCACCCCTCCACTTT. The variable domain in full, with the rest retrieved from reference TRBV11-2 and TRBJ1-6, is EAGVAQSPRYKIIEKRQSVAFWCNPISGHATLYWYQQILGQGPKLLIQFQNNGVVDDSQLPKDRFSAERLKGVDSTLKIQPAKLEDSAVYLCASSSRQGESPLHFGNGTRLTVT.

This rearrangement joins TRBV30 to TRBJ1-2; D perhaps matches TRBD1 (5 bases). Germline V lookup: CDR1 GTSNPN, CDR2 SVGIG (reference sequence). The CDR3 covers 12 residues. V lost 0 bases and J lost 8, with 10 bases in between. CDR3 nucleotide sequence: TGTGCCTGGAGTGTTAGGGGTGGGGGCTACACCTTC. Residues: CAWSVRGGGYTF. Complete variable domain (other parts from reference TRBV30 and TRBJ1-2): SQTIHQWPATLVQPVGSPLSLECTVEGTSNPNLYWYRQAAGRGLQLLFYSVGIGQISSEVPQNLSASRPQDRQFILSSKKLLLSDSGFYLCAWSVRGGGYTFGSGTRLTVV.

The sample holds one count of this clone. The rearrangement joins TRBV6-5 to TRBJ1-2; D is undetermined. V lost 6 bases and J 8 bases, leaving 19 bases between the germline ends. This CDR3 has 14 amino acids. The germline CDR1 and CDR2 sequences are MNHEY and SVGAGI. CDR3 in amino acids: CASRNKRISGGYTF. CDR3 sequence (DNA): TGTGCCAGCAGAAATAAGCGCATATCGGGGGGCTACACCTTC.

A single count supports this clone. This chain uses TRBV7-7 with TRBJ2-5; 9 bases agree with TRBD1. Unmatched junction bases numbered 8, after V lost 5 bases and J lost 4 bases. The CDR3 is 15 amino acids. In germline, CDR1 is SSHAT, CDR2 FNYEAQ (reference sequence). The CDR3 sequence is CASSRMDRGGETQYF. The CDR3 nucleotides read TGTGCCAGCAGCCGTATGGACAGGGGCGGAGAGACCCAGTACTTC.

This clone was counted once. The CDR3 DNA follows: TGTGCCAGCAGTGAACAGGCTCCCTACGAGCAGTACTTC. The encoded protein is CASSEQAPYEQYF. This chain connects TRBV6-1 to TRBJ2-7; D remains unclear. The V gene lost 2 bases and the J gene lost 2 bases, with 7 bases spanning the gap. The CDR3 is 13 residues long. Germline V CDR1 and CDR2: MNHNS, SASEGT.

V usage is TRBV30 and J usage is TRBJ1-5, with D maybe TRBD1 (5 bases). The CDR3 spans 15 residues. V dropped 2 bases and J dropped 3 bases, with 14 bases sitting between them. Germline values: CDR1 GTSNPN, CDR2 SVGIG (reference sequence). This CDR3 reads CAWSSRGDFNQPQHF. As DNA, the CDR3 is TGTGCCTGGAGTTCGCGGGGGGATTTCAATCAGCCCCAGCATTTT.

The chain combines TRBV10-3 with TRBJ2-1; 9 nucleotides agree with TRBD1. With 4 bases clipped from V and 9 bases from J, the junction kept 7 bases outside the gene matches. The germline V gene encodes CDR1 ENHRY and CDR2 SYGVKD. This CDR3 is built from 14 residues. The CDR3 bases are TGTGCCATCAGTGCCGGAACAGGGGGCACTGAGCAGTTCTTC. Its protein product is CAISAGTGGTEQFF.

The gene calls are TRBV7-6 and TRBJ1-2; TRBD1 aligns across 7 bases. The V gene's germline CDR1 is SGHVS and CDR2 FNYEAQ. The ends lost 5 bases at V and 4 bases at J; junction bases unmatched: 7. There are 14 residues in the CDR3. CDR3 residues: CASSKDDRAYGYTF. In DNA form, the CDR3 reads TGTGCCAGCAGCAAAGACGACAGGGCCTATGGCTACACCTTC. The full variable domain, in which reference TRBV7-6 and TRBJ1-2 provide the parts outside the CDR3, is GAGVSQSPRYKVTKRGQDVALRCDPISGHVSLYWYRQALGQGPEFLTYFNYEAQQDKSGLPNDRFSAERPEGSISTLTIQRTEQRDSAMYRCASSKDDRAYGYTFGSGTRLTVV.

The J gene is TRBJ2-2, the V gene TRBV5-4, with 7 bases aligning to TRBD2. V gave up 0 bases and J gave up 4 bases; unmatched junction bases: 3. Germline V gives CDR1 SGHNT, CDR2 YYREEE (reference sequence). This CDR3 is 15 amino acids long. DNA of the CDR3: TGTGCCAGCAGCTTGGGGGGAGGGACCACCGGGGAGCTGTTTTTT. The encoded protein is CASSLGGGTTGELFF.

The V call is TRBV18, the J call TRBJ2-6, with D possibly TRBD1 on 5 matching bases. Per the germline V gene, CDR1 is KGHSH and CDR2 is LQKENI. The V end was cut by 0 bases, the J end by 2 bases, with 5 bases between. The CDR3 totals 15 residues. The CDR3 nucleotides read TGTGCCAGCTCACCACCGGACACTGGGGCCAACGTCCTGACTTTC. Its protein is CASSPPDTGANVLTF.

The chain joins TRBV7-2 to TRBJ1-1; D is uncertain. The CDR3 sequence is 13 residues long. V shed 6 bases and J shed 6 bases, with 14 bases lying between them. The germline CDR1 and CDR2 sequences are SGHTA and FQGNSA. The CDR3 nucleotides read TGTGCCAGCAGTCGAGATATGCGTTCTGAAGCTTTCTTT. Protein: CASSRDMRSEAFF.

The chain joins TRBV5-4 to TRBJ2-2; 11 bases align to TRBD2. Per the germline V gene, CDR1 is SGHNT and CDR2 is YYREEE (reference sequence). V lost 1 base and J lost 5; bases outside the gene matches: 7. The CDR3 spans 17 residues. The CDR3 is CASSLNKGLAGTGELFF. The DNA for the CDR3 is TGTGCCAGCAGCTTGAATAAAGGACTAGCGGGTACCGGGGAGCTGTTTTTT.

V gene TRBV7-9 combines with J gene TRBJ1-3; TRBD1 aligns across 8 bases. The germline V gene encodes CDR1 SEHNR and CDR2 FQNEAQ (reference sequence). CDR3 size: 14 residues. The V and J ends lost 5 bases and 4 bases, in that order; junction bases with no gene match: 4. The CDR3 DNA sequence: TGTGCCAGCAGCACAGACAGGGGAGGAAACACCATATATTTT. It is translated as CASSTDRGGNTIYF. Using reference TRBV7-9 and TRBJ1-3 for the parts outside the CDR3, the full variable domain is DTGVSQNPRHKITKRGQNVTFRCDPISEHNRLYWYRQTLGQGPEFLTYFQNEAQLEKSRLLSDRFSAERPKGSFSTLEIQRTEQGDSAMYLCASSTDRGGNTIYFGEGSWLTVV.

This chain links TRBV7-7 with TRBJ2-5; 11 bases fit TRBD2. Per germline, CDR1 SSHAT and CDR2 FNYEAQ (reference sequence). Germline trimming cut 4 bases from V and 2 bases from J; bases unmatched to any gene: 3. The CDR3 length is 15 residues. CDR3 DNA sequence: TGTGCCAGCAGCTCCTTAGCGGGAGGGCAAGAGACCCAGTACTTC. As protein: CASSSLAGGQETQYF.

This sequence joins TRBV7-2 and TRBJ2-7; possibly TRBD2 for D (6 bases). Trimming cost V 1 base and J 5 bases, with 12 bases left between them. This CDR3 region has 14 residues. Germline V CDR1 and CDR2: SGHTA, FQGNSA. This CDR3 is CASSLVGGNNEQYF. The DNA for the CDR3 is TGTGCCAGCAGCTTAGTCGGGGGTAACAACGAGCAGTACTTC.

The chain is built from TRBV3-1 (or the pseudogene TRBV3-2) and TRBJ2-7; TRBD1 matches 8 bases. Germline V gene data show CDR1 as LGHDT and CDR2 as YNNKEL (reference sequence). CDR3 length equals 14 residues. Trimming took 11 bases from V and 5 from J; bases not matched to a gene: 14. The CDR3 loop reads CASAFGQGSHEQYF. The DNA for the CDR3 is TGTGCCTCTGCGTTTGGACAGGGTAGCCACGAGCAGTACTTC.

The chain joins TRBV19 to TRBJ1-2, with TRBD1 matching 8 bases. CDR1 is LNHDA, CDR2 SQIVND, per germline (reference sequence). V lost 6 bases, J lost 2 bases, and 5 bases stayed unmatched. The CDR3 is 14 residues long. The CDR3 loop is CASRRQGPNYGYTF. The CDR3 coding sequence is TGTGCCAGTAGACGACAGGGGCCGAACTATGGCTACACCTTC.

This chain connects TRBV5-1 to TRBJ2-1, with 10 bases lining up with TRBD1. The CDR3 totals 13 residues. Losses at the gene ends were 5 bases for V and 7 bases for J; bases not matched to a gene: 3. Per germline, CDR1 SGHRS and CDR2 YFSETQ. DNA of the CDR3: TGCGCCAGCAGGACGGGACAGGGGAATGAGCAGTTCTTC. It yields the protein CASRTGQGNEQFF. Full variable domain (rest looked up from reference TRBV5-1 and TRBJ2-1): KAGVTQTPRYLIKTRGQQVTLSCSPISGHRSVSWYQQTPGQGLQFLFEYFSETQRNKGNFPGRFSGRQFSNSRSEMNVSTLELGDSALYLCASRTGQGNEQFFGPGTRLTVL.

The gene calls are TRBV21-1 and TRBJ2-3; TRBD1, as called in the table, went unchecked against the DNA. TRBV21-1 is a recognized pseudogene. The CDR3 loop spans 17 amino acids. In DNA, the CDR3 is TGTGCCAGCAGCGACCCCCCCGGGACAGGGGGCATAGATACGCAGTATTTT. It specifies CASSDPPGTGGIDTQYF.

The chain links TRBV10-3 to TRBJ1-3, with TRBD1 as a possible D gene (6 bases). V gave up 11 bases and J gave up 0 bases, with 11 bases separating them. The germline V gene has CDR1 ENHRY and CDR2 SYGVKD. The CDR3 contains 13 residues. This CDR3 reads CASQDSSGNTIYF. The CDR3 DNA sequence: TGTGCCTCCCAGGACAGCTCTGGAAACACCATATATTTT.

The chain combines TRBV30 with TRBJ2-1; D possibly corresponds to TRBD1 (7 bases). Trimming stripped 2 bases from V and 5 bases from J, with 16 bases between. The CDR3 loop spans 15 amino acids. Germline lookup yields CDR1 GTSNPN and CDR2 SVGIG (reference sequence). CDR3 in DNA: TGTGCCTGGAGTTTTGGGCAGGGGGGAAACAATGAGCAGTTCTTC. Its translation is CAWSFGQGGNNEQFF.

The chain employs TRBV10-3 and TRBJ2-2, with 9 positions matching TRBD1. Looked up from germline, CDR1 is ENHRY and CDR2 is SYGVKD. J gave up 8 bases and V 6 bases, and 7 bases lay outside the gene matches. The CDR3 is 14 residues long. The CDR3 loop reads CAIRGQGRGGELFF. The CDR3, as DNA: TGTGCCATCAGGGGACAGGGACGTGGTGGGGAGCTGTTTTTT.

The V and J genes are TRBV4-2 and TRBJ2-5; TRBD2 might be the D (7 bases). Germline V gene data show CDR1 as LGHNA and CDR2 as YNFKEQ. This CDR3 contains 16 residues. V lost 1 base and J 5 bases, leaving 17 bases between the germline ends. CDR3 nucleotide sequence: TGTGCCAGCAGCCAAGCAGAGGGAGGGGGGACGGAGACCCAGTACTTC. This encodes CASSQAEGGGTETQYF.

This clone is a singleton in its sample. The chain employs TRBV5-4 and TRBJ2-5; D is undetermined. The germline gives CDR1 SGHNT, CDR2 YYREEE (reference sequence). V was clipped by 5 bases and J by 1 base, with 9 bases between them. This CDR3 spans 13 amino acids. The CDR3: CASRRSIQETQYF. The CDR3 nucleotides read TGTGCCAGCAGACGGAGTATCCAAGAGACCCAGTACTTC.

This chain joins TRBV7-9 and TRBJ1-4; 7 positions match TRBD1. The CDR3 contains 15 residues. Germline CDR1 SEHNR, CDR2 FQNEAQ (reference sequence). After removal of 10 bases from V and 4 bases from J, the junction contained 12 bases not matched to a gene. The DNA of the CDR3 is TGTGCCACCACGCGCCAGGGGGTCTTTAATGAAAAACTGTTTTTT. This codes for CATTRQGVFNEKLFF.

Only one count was recorded for this clone. This chain joins TRBV9 and TRBJ1-6; D might be TRBD1 (5 bases). The V gene's germline CDR1 is SGDLS and CDR2 YYNGEE. Deletions cut 4 bases from V and 7 bases from J, with 15 bases between. The CDR3 sequence is 15 residues long. CDR3 in amino acids: CASSPAAGKNSPLHF. The DNA for the CDR3 is TGTGCCAGCAGCCCCGCGGCAGGGAAGAATTCACCCCTCCACTTT. The whole variable domain, remainder taken from reference TRBV9 and TRBJ1-6, is DSGVTQTPKHLITATGQRVTLRCSPRSGDLSVYWYQQSLDQGLQFLIQYYNGEERAKGNILERFSAQQFPDLHSELNLSSLELGDSALYFCASSPAAGKNSPLHFGNGTRLTVT.